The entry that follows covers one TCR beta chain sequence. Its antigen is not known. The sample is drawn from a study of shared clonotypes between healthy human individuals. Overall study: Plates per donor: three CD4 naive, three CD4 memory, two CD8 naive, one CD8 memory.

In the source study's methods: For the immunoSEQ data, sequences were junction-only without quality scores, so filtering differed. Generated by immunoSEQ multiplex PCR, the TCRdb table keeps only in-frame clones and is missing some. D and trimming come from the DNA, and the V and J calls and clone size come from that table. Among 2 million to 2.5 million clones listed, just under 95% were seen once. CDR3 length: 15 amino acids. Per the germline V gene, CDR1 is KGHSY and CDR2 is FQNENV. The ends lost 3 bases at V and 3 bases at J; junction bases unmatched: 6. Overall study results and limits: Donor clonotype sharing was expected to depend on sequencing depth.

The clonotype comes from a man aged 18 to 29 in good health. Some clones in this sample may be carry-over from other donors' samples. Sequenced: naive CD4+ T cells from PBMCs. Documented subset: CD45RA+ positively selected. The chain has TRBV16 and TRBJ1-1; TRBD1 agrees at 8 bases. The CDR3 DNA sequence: TGTGCCAGCAGCCAGAACCCGGGACAGGACACTGAAGCTTTCTTT. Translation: CASSQNPGQDTEAFF.